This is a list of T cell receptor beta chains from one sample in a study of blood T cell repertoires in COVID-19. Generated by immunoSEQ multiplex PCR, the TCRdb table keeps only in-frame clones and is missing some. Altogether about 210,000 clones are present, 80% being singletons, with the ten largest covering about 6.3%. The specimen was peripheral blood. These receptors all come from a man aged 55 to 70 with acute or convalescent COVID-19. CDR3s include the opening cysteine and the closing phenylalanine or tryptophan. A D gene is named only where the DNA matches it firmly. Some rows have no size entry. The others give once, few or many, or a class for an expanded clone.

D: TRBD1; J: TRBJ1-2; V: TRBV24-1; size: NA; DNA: TGTGCCACCAGTGACAGACAGGGGCAAGGCTACACCTTC; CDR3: CATSDRQGQGYTF
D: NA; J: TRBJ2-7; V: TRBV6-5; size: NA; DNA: TGTGCCAGCAGTTCCAGGGGCGCGGGGGACGAGCAGTACTTC; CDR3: CASSSRGAGDEQYF
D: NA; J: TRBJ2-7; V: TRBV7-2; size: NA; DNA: TGTGCCAGCAGCTTAGCGCTTGTGGCCAACGAGCAGTACTTC; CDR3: CASSLALVANEQYF
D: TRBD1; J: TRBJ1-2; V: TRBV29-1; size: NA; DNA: TGCAGCGTGGCGGGACAGGGGGCCCCGAACTATGGCTACACCTTC; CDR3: CSVAGQGAPNYGYTF
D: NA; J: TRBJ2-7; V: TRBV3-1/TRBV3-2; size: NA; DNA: TGTGCCAGCAGCCCCGGACAGTTTTACCGCTCCTACGAGCAGTACTTC; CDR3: CASSPGQFYRSYEQYF
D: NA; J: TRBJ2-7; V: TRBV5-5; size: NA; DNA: TGTGCCAGCAGCTCGACAGGCTCCTACGAGCAGTACTTC; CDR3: CASSSTGSYEQYF
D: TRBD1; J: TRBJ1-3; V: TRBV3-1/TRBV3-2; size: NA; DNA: TGTGCCAGCAGCCCCCAGGGGGCTGGAAACACCATATATTTT; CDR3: CASSPQGAGNTIYF
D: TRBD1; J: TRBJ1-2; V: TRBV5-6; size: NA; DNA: TGTGCCAGCAACCTCCGGGACAGGGGAGGGGGCTACACCTTC; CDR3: CASNLRDRGGGYTF
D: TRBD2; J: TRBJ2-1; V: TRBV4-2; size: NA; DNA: TGTGCCAGCAGCCAAGAAGAGGGGACTAGCGGGAACGTGTTCTTC; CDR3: CASSQEEGTSGNVFF
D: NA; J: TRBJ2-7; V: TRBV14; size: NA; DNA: TGTGCCAGCAGCCAAGATCTCAGAGGGTTACCCTACGAGCAGTACTTC; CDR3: CASSQDLRGLPYEQYF
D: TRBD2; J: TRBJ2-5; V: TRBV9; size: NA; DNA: TGTGCCAGCAGCCCGGGGGGGACCCAAGAGACCCAGTACTTC; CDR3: CASSPGGTQETQYF
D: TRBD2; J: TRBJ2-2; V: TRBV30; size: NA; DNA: TGTGCCTGGACCCCTCTAGCGGGAGTTACCGGGGAGCTGTTTTTT; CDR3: CAWTPLAGVTGELFF
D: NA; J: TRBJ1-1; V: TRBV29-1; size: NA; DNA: TGCAGCGTTGCTCGGAGGAACACTGAAGCTTTCTTT; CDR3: CSVARRNTEAFF
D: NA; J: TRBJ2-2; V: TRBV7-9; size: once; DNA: TGTGCCAGCAGCTTAGCGAGCGGGACCGGGGAGCTGTTTTTT; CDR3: CASSLASGTGELFF
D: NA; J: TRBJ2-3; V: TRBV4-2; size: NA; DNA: TGTGCCAGCAGCCAAGAGGCGGGGCCTTCCACAGATACGCAGTATTTT; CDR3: CASSQEAGPSTDTQYF
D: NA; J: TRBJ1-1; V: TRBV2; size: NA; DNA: TGTGCCAGCGGCCGGGTGAACACTGAAGCTTTCTTT; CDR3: CASGRVNTEAFF
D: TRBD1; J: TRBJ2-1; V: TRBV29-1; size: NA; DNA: TGCAGCGCGACCGGGACAGGGCTCAATGAGCAGTTCTTC; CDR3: CSATGTGLNEQFF
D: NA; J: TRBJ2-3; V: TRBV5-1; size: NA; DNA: TGCGCCAGCAGCTTGATCGGGGGCACAGATACGCAGTATTTT; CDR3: CASSLIGGTDTQYF
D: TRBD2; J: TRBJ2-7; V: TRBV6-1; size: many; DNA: TGTGCCAGCAGTGGTCCGGAAGCGGGGGAGACCTACGAGCAGTACTTC; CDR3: CASSGPEAGETYEQYF
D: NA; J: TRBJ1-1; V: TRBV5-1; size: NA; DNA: TGCGCCAGCAGACTCAACCCGGGGGGCACTGAAGCTTTCTTT; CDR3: CASRLNPGGTEAFF
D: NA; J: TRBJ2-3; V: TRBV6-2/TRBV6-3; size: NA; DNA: TGTGCCAGCAGTTACTCGATAGCTGCAGATACGCAGTATTTT; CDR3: CASSYSIAADTQYF
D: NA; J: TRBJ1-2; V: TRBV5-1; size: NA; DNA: TGCGCCAGCAGCTTGGCTGACAGGCCCCGTGGCTATGGCTACACCTTC; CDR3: CASSLADRPRGYGYTF
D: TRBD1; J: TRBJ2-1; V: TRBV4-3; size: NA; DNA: TGCGCCAGCAGCCAGCACAGGGGTAATGAGCAGTTCTTC; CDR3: CASSQHRGNEQFF
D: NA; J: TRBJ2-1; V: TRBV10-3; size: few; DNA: TGTGCCATCAGTGAGTCAGAGCGGGCCTACAGTGAGCAGTTCTTC; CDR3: CAISESERAYSEQFF
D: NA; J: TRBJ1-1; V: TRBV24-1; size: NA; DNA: TGTGCCACCAGACCCCAGGGGCTGGGAACTGAAGCTTTCTTT; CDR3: CATRPQGLGTEAFF
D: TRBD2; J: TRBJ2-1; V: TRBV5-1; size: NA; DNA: TGCGCCAGCAGCTTCAGGGGTAGCGGGGATAGCTCCTACAATGAGCAGTTCTTC; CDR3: CASSFRGSGDSSYNEQFF
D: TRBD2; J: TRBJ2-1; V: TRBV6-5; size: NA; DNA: TGTGCCAGCGGGGGATCTAGCGGGCGTACCCGTGAGCAGTTCTTC; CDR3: CASGGSSGRTREQFF